The entry that follows covers one TCR beta chain sequence. The antigen remains unidentified. These data come from a study of a mutant IDH1 vaccine in newly diagnosed glioma. Overall study context: In weeks 1, 3, 5, 7, 11, 15, 19 and 23, patients were vaccinated. The treated group averaged 40.4 years old and was 62.5% male, roughly 38% female. Most patients had received both radiotherapy and temozolomide, the prior options being radiotherapy, temozolomide, or both.

Time point defined: week 5, during vaccination. One vaccine dose held 300 ug of mutant IDH1 20-mer peptide and came with topical imiquimod. Clones were read by immunoSEQ multiplex PCR, and TCRdb kept only the in-frame ones, dropping some. Of around 56,000 clones in the sample, approximately 79% were seen once. V shed 4 bases and J shed 7 bases, with 13 bases lying between them. There are 13 residues in the CDR3. The germline V gene encodes CDR1 SGHDN and CDR2 FVKESK. This receptor was identified in a woman aged 18-30 years with glioma. Some clones in this sample may be carry-over from other donors' samples. The V gene is TRBV14, the J gene TRBJ2-5, with D unresolved. Sequenced here: PBMCs, sampled from a glioma patient whose treatment included an IDH1 peptide vaccine. The CDR3: CASSPLKPGTQYF. In DNA, the CDR3 is TGTGCCAGCAGCCCGTTAAAGCCCGGGACCCAGTACTTC.